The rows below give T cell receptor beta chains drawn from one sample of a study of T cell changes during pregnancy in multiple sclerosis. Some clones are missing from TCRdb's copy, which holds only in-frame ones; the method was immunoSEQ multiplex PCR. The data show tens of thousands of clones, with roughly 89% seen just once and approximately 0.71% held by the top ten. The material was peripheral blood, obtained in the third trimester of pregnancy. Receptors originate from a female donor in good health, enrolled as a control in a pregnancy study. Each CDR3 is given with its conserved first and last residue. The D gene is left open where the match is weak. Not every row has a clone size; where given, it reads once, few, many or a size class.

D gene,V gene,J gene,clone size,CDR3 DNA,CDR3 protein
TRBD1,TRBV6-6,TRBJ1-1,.,TGTGCCAGCGGGGACAGGGGGGGCGAGGGTGGTGAAGCTTTCTTT,CASGDRGGEGGEAFF
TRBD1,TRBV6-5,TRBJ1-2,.,TGTGCCAGCAGTTACGGTTCAGGGGGCGCATCCTATGGCTACACCTTC,CASSYGSGGASYGYTF
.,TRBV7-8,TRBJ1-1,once,TGTGCCAGCAGACCCAGGGGGAACACTGAAGCTTTCTTT,CASRPRGNTEAFF
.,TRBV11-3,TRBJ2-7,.,TGTGCCAGCAGCTTAGGGGTAGCGTCCTACGAGCAGTACTTC,CASSLGVASYEQYF
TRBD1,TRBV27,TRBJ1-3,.,TGTGCCAGCAGGGACCGGACAGGGACTGGAAACACCATATATTTT,CASRDRTGTGNTIYF
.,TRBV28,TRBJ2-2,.,TGTGCCAGCAGTTTATTCTGGACGGGAGCGAACACCGGGGAGCTGTTTTTT,CASSLFWTGANTGELFF
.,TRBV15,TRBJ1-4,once,TGTGCCACCAGCAGAGTTCACCCGGGAGGCGAAAAACTGTTTTTT,CATSRVHPGGEKLFF
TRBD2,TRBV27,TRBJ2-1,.,TGTGCCAGCAGTCTTTCGGGGGGACTTTCCTACAATGAGCAGTTCTTC,CASSLSGGLSYNEQFF
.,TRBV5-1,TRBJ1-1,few,TGCGCCAGCAGCTCCCCGACCAGGACTGAAGCTTTCTTT,CASSSPTRTEAFF
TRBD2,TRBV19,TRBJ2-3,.,TGTGCCAGTAGTATCCGACTAGCGGGGGCGCAAGGAGGAGATACGCAGTATTTT,CASSIRLAGAQGGDTQYF
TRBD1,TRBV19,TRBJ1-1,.,TGTGCCAGTAGTCTCCGACAGGGCAGGAACACTGAAGCTTTCTTT,CASSLRQGRNTEAFF
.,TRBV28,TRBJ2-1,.,TGTGCCAGCGGGGGGTGGGCCTACAATGAGCAGTTCTTC,CASGGWAYNEQFF
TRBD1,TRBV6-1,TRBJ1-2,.,TGTGCCAGCATTACAACAGGGGTTCGCACCTTC,CASITTGVRTF
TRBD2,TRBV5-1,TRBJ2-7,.,TGCGCCAGCAGCTTGGAACTAGCGGGGTCACCCGAGCAGTACTTC,CASSLELAGSPEQYF
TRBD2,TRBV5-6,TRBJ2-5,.,TGTGCCAGCTCTACAGAGCGGGGGGGGCAGCAAGAGACCCAGTACTTC,CASSTERGGQQETQYF
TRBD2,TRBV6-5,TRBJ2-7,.,TGTGCCAGCAGGGAAAGCGGGAGGGCCTACGAGCAGTACTTC,CASRESGRAYEQYF
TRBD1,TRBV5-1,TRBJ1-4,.,TGCGCCAGCAGCGCTAAAATGCCAGGGGGCGGAGAAAAACTGTTTTTT,CASSAKMPGGGEKLFF